This TCR beta chain was captured by sequencing in a study of response to subunit inactivated influenza vaccine. The study, taken as a whole, reports: Each seasonal flu vaccination may recruit only limited new T cells, authors suggested.

TCRdb analysed the RT-PCR reads with MiXCR anew, one entry per CDR3 protein. In the table there are about 480,000 distinct CDR3 sequences, about 25% of which are singletons. This CDR3 has 13 amino acids. CDR1 GTSNPN and CDR2 SVGIG come from the germline V gene (reference sequence). The trim removed 3 bases at V and 11 bases at J, leaving 12 bases unmatched. In its sample, this clonotype was seen a few times. The antigen is undetermined. J is TRBJ1-1 and V is TRBV30; 7 positions agree with TRBD1. This sequence originates from a man over 45 who received an inactivated influenza vaccine. The input for sequencing was CD4+ T cells sorted from PBMCs, taken 5 days after vaccination. The CDR3 DNA follows: TGTGCCTGGAGCACTAATACCGGGACAGTGGCTTTCTTT. The encoded protein is CAWSTNTGTVAFF.